This T cell receptor beta chain was documented in a study of blood T cell repertoires in COVID-19. The wider study: The cDNA or gDNA used as material had been derived from T cells, B-cell-depleted T cells, or PBMCs.

Original data processing: Estimation of nucleated cell counts relied on the amplification of reference gene primers. Data came from immunoSEQ multiplex PCR; TCRdb stores just in-frame clones and leaves some out. D and trimming were read from the DNA, whereas the V and J calls and clone size are those reported in that table. The sample consists of more than 300,000 clones, 70% to 90% of them appearing once. The participants were between roughly 18 and 100 years old and came from about two dozen US areas. Cohort 3 donors were reported recovered after two negative PCRs, clearance, or symptom resolution. Per the germline V gene, CDR1 is SGHNT and CDR2 is YENEEA. The CDR3 has 16 amino acids. Losses at the gene ends were 5 bases for V and 8 bases for J; bases not matched to a gene: 13.

This TCR was sampled from a woman in her 30s who had recovered from COVID-19. V usage is TRBV11-3 and J usage is TRBJ2-1; the match to TRBD2 covers 9 bases. The sample taken for sequencing was PBMCs or T cells enriched from blood (not recorded which). The CDR3 region has the DNA TGTGCCAGCAGCCCCTCGGCGGGCGGGGGGGCCTATGAGCAGTTCTTC. Translated: CASSPSAGGGAYEQFF.